Listed below are T cell receptor beta chains from one sample, sequenced in a study of blood T cell repertoires in COVID-19. Profiling relied on immunoSEQ multiplex PCR, and the TCRdb table lists in-frame clones only, not all of them. The sample carries more than 200,000 clones, nearly 90% recorded once. The specimen was PBMCs or T cells enriched from blood (not recorded which). The source is a man aged 25-45 years who had recovered from COVID-19. CDR3s include the opening cysteine and the closing phenylalanine or tryptophan. The D gene is left open where the match is weak. Expanded clones get a size class; other rows say once, few or many, or leave the size out.

TRBJ1-5	NA	TRBV7-9	TRBD1	CASSSGQGMLNQPQHF	TGTGCCAGCAGCTCCGGACAGGGGATGCTCAATCAGCCCCAGCATTTT
TRBJ1-6	few	TRBV5-6	NA	CASSLRAAGSPLHF	TGTGCCAGCAGCTTGAGGGCCGCGGGTTCACCCCTCCACTTT
TRBJ1-4	NA	TRBV19	NA	CASNEERGGEKLFF	TGTGCCAGTAACGAGGAAAGAGGCGGAGAAAAACTGTTTTTT
TRBJ2-5	NA	TRBV2	TRBD2	CASTYVAGESETQYF	TGTGCCAGCACTTACGTAGCGGGGGAATCAGAGACCCAGTACTTC
TRBJ1-2	NA	TRBV19	TRBD1	CASSSPDRANYGYTF	TGTGCCAGTAGTAGCCCGGACAGGGCGAACTATGGCTACACCTTC
TRBJ1-1	NA	TRBV10-2	NA	CASSLTVNTEAFF	TGCGCCAGCAGTCTGACAGTGAACACTGAAGCTTTCTTT
TRBJ1-4	NA	TRBV28	TRBD1	CASVDRGRGEKLFF	TGTGCCAGCGTTGACAGGGGGCGAGGTGAAAAACTGTTTTTT
TRBJ2-7	NA	TRBV3-1/TRBV3-2	NA	CASSQGTGWGEQYF	TGTGCCAGCAGCCAAGGTACAGGTTGGGGCGAGCAGTACTTC
TRBJ2-1	NA	TRBV6-1	TRBD1	CASSVRTGAAWNEQFF	TGTGCCAGCAGTGTCCGGACAGGGGCGGCGTGGAATGAGCAGTTCTTC
TRBJ1-4	few	TRBV25-1	TRBD1	CASSEWGTGGEEKLFF	TGTGCCAGCAGTGAATGGGGGACAGGGGGAGAAGAAAAACTGTTTTTT
TRBJ1-4	NA	TRBV19	NA	CASSTGNHNEKLFF	TGTGCCAGTAGTACAGGGAATCATAATGAAAAACTGTTTTTT
TRBJ2-1	NA	TRBV29-1	TRBD2	CSVEELAGDSGFF	TGCAGCGTTGAAGAACTAGCGGGAGATTCTGGGTTCTTC
TRBJ2-7	NA	TRBV28	NA	CASSSGGRWYF	TGTGCCAGCAGTTCCGGGGGTAGGTGGTACTTC
TRBJ2-1	NA	TRBV9	TRBD1	CASSVVGWQGADEQFF	TGTGCCAGCAGCGTAGTTGGTTGGCAGGGGGCAGATGAGCAGTTCTTC
TRBJ2-1	NA	TRBV18	TRBD2	CASSPTRRDYFNEQFF	TGTGCCAGCTCACCGACCCGGCGGGACTACTTCAATGAGCAGTTCTTC
TRBJ2-1	NA	TRBV7-9	NA	CASSELGTYEQFF	TGTGCCAGCAGCGAGCTGGGGACATATGAGCAGTTCTTC
TRBJ2-2	NA	TRBV5-8	NA	CASSPGFIIGELFF	TGTGCCAGCAGTCCGGGATTCATCATCGGGGAGCTGTTTTTT
TRBJ2-1	NA	TRBV7-9	NA	CASSLRGNEQFF	TGTGCCAGCAGCCTAAGGGGCAATGAGCAGTTCTTC
TRBJ2-7	many	TRBV7-9	TRBD1	CASSSPQDRVDEQYF	TGTGCCAGCAGCTCCCCCCAGGACAGGGTGGACGAGCAGTACTTC
TRBJ1-4	few	TRBV4-3	TRBD1	CASSPRLQGASEKLFF	TGCGCCAGCAGCCCCCGTCTACAGGGGGCAAGTGAAAAACTGTTTTTT
TRBJ1-1	NA	TRBV25-1	NA	CASSVQGMFAEAFF	TGTGCCAGCAGTGTTCAGGGAATGTTCGCTGAAGCTTTCTTT
TRBJ1-3	NA	TRBV11-3	TRBD1	CASSSGTGEGGNTIYF	TGTGCCAGCAGCTCCGGGACAGGGGAAGGAGGAAACACCATATATTTT
TRBJ1-6	NA	TRBV3-1/TRBV3-2	TRBD1	CASSLAHRGDSPLHF	TGTGCCAGCAGCCTCGCCCACAGGGGAGATTCACCCCTCCACTTT
TRBJ1-1	NA	TRBV5-4	NA	CASSLSMNTEAFF	TGTGCCAGCAGCTTGTCCATGAACACTGAAGCTTTCTTT
TRBJ2-7	NA	TRBV5-6	NA	CASSLPSGASYEQYF	TGTGCCAGCAGCTTACCCAGCGGTGCGTCCTACGAGCAGTACTTC
TRBJ2-7	NA	TRBV7-2	TRBD2	CASSPQSGGSYEQYF	TGTGCCAGCAGCCCTCAAAGCGGGGGATCCTACGAGCAGTACTTC
TRBJ2-7	NA	TRBV19	NA	CASSIIGYEQYF	TGTGCCAGTAGTATTATCGGCTACGAGCAGTACTTC
TRBJ1-1	many	TRBV5-4	NA	CASSPPQGTEAFF	TGTGCCAGCAGTCCGCCCCAGGGAACTGAAGCTTTCTTT
TRBJ2-2	NA	TRBV11-2	TRBD1	CASSFLGQAGGGELFF	TGTGCCAGCAGCTTCCTCGGACAGGCCGGAGGCGGGGAGCTGTTTTTT
TRBJ2-7	NA	TRBV30	TRBD1	CAWTRTGQTYEQYF	TGTGCCTGGACCCGGACGGGACAGACCTACGAGCAGTACTTC
TRBJ1-6	NA	TRBV10-1	TRBD1	CASSDDRDRGIPLHF	TGCGCCAGCAGTGATGACCGGGACAGGGGAATACCCCTCCACTTT
TRBJ2-3	few	TRBV5-1	NA	CASSASTTSTDTQYF	TGCGCCAGCAGTGCTAGCACCACTAGCACAGATACGCAGTATTTT
TRBJ2-3	NA	TRBV11-2	TRBD1	CASSLDPPTPGQASTDTQYF	TGTGCCAGCAGCTTAGACCCACCAACACCGGGACAGGCGAGCACAGATACGCAGTATTTT
TRBJ2-3	NA	TRBV5-1	NA	CASSLVGGPTDTQYF	TGCGCCAGCAGCTTGGTAGGAGGGCCCACAGATACGCAGTATTTT
TRBJ2-6	NA	TRBV25-1	TRBD1	CASKARDSFSGANVLTF	TGTGCCAGCAAAGCCCGGGACAGTTTCTCTGGGGCCAACGTCCTGACTTTC
TRBJ2-3	NA	TRBV29-1	NA	CSVETWETRDTQYF	TGCAGCGTTGAAACGTGGGAGACTCGAGATACGCAGTATTTT
TRBJ1-6	NA	TRBV4-1	NA	CASSQPAAGSGNSPLHF	TGCGCCAGCAGCCAACCCGCCGCTGGGAGCGGTAATTCACCCCTCCACTTT
TRBJ2-2	NA	TRBV3-1/TRBV3-2	TRBD1	CASSQGAGGPGELFF	TGTGCCAGCAGCCAAGGTGCAGGGGGCCCCGGGGAGCTGTTTTTT
TRBJ1-5	NA	TRBV10-2	NA	CASSEGARQPQHF	TGCGCCAGCAGTGAGGGGGCCAGGCAGCCCCAGCATTTT
TRBJ1-3	NA	TRBV3-1/TRBV3-2	TRBD1	CASSQAGGGENTIYF	TGTGCCAGCAGCCAAGCAGGGGGTGGTGAAAACACCATATATTTT
TRBJ2-7	NA	TRBV7-3	NA	CASSPGGGQNKYF	TGTGCCAGCAGCCCAGGCGGGGGCCAAAACAAGTACTTC